These 28 T cell receptor beta chains were all obtained from the same sample, sequenced in a study of tumor and adjacent non-tumor tissue in lung cancer. This sample's RNA came from whole unsorted tissue. TCRbeta libraries were built with three rounds of nested PCR, modified from ARM-PCR. TCRdb called the multiplex PCR reads again in MiXCR, with one record for every CDR3 protein. The table includes about 200,000 distinct CDR3 sequences, about 71% detected once. Material for sequencing was lung tumor tissue. The receptors derive from a man in his 60s with non-small cell lung cancer.

A note on this clonotype: A much larger clone sits a single nucleotide away, making a read error possible. The rearrangement links TRBV20-1 to TRBJ2-7; D remains ambiguous. The CDR3 has 10 amino acids. Trimming stripped 8 bases from V and 4 bases from J, with 9 bases between. Germline V CDR1 and CDR2: DFQATT, SNEGSKA (reference sequence). Written as DNA, the CDR3 is TGCAGTACCCCCCAGTACGAGCAGTACTTC. This translates into CSTPQYEQYF.

This clonotype occurred many times. The V and J genes are TRBV6-2 or TRBV6-3 and TRBJ2-5; D uncertain. The CDR3 spans 17 residues. The ends were cut back, 3 bases at V and 0 bases at J, with 17 bases in the middle. Germline V gene sequence: CDR1 MNHEY, CDR2 SVGEGT. The CDR3 region is CASSYEVQTGYQETQYF. Here the CDR3 DNA reads TGTGCCAGCAGTTATGAGGTCCAGACCGGGTACCAAGAGACCCAGTACTTC.

This clonotype showed up just once. At one boundary the junction diverges from the germline segment, which might be a read error. The chain employs TRBV6-6 and TRBJ2-7, with D unresolved. CDR1 and CDR2 (germline): MNHNY, SVGAGI (reference sequence). CDR3 length equals 12 residues. CDR3 in DNA: TGTGTCAGCAGTTCGAGTTACTACGGGCAGTACTTC. Its translation is CVSSSSYYGQYF.

Regarding this clonotype: This likely comes from a read error, as the CDR3 has no conserved phenylalanine or tryptophan at its end. The chain links TRBV5-1 to TRBJ1-1; D remains ambiguous. V lost 0 bases, J lost 5 bases, and 8 bases lay in between. CDR3 length: 13 residues. The V gene's germline CDR1 is SGHRS and CDR2 YFSETQ. The CDR3 DNA is TGCGCCAGCAGCTTGGAGGGCATAACTGAAGCTTTCTAT. It codes for CASSLEGITEAFY.

The chain employs TRBV6-5 and TRBJ2-1; TRBD1 agrees at 7 bases. The CDR3 is 15 residues long. Germline CDR1 reads MNHEY; CDR2 reads SVGAGI. Trimming at V came to 0 bases and at J to 5 bases, leaving 4 bases not matched to a gene. The CDR3 spells CASSYSRDSDNEQFF. The DNA for the CDR3 is TGTGCCAGCAGTTACTCTCGGGACAGTGACAATGAGCAGTTCTTC.

This clonotype was detected many times. The CDR3 coding sequence is TGTGCCAGCAGCTTAACCCGGACTACTAGCACAGATACGCAGTATTTT. Its translation is CASSLTRTTSTDTQYF. V gene TRBV11-3 combines with J gene TRBJ2-3; possible D gene TRBD2, 6 bases. CDR1 is SGHNT, CDR2 YENEEA, per germline. Trimming stripped 2 bases from V and 0 bases from J, with 12 bases between. The CDR3 has 16 residues.

To note about this clonotype: One end of the junction varies from germline; a read error may be responsible. This chain uses TRBV4-3 with TRBJ1-6, with D possibly matching TRBD1 (5 bases). The V gene's germline CDR1 is LGHNA and CDR2 YSLEER. The length of the CDR3 is 14 residues. The CDR3 sequence is CTSSQDLGRSPLHF. DNA of the CDR3: TGCACCAGCAGCCAAGATTTGGGACGTTCACCGCTCCACTTT.

A single count supports this clonotype. A much larger clone differs by one base, so this may be a read error. It is likely a read error, because the conserved phenylalanine at the end of the CDR3 is missing. The chain is built from TRBV6-2 or TRBV6-3 and TRBJ2-1, with a weak D call TRBD1 (6 bases). Trimming pared 6 bases from V and 3 bases from J, leaving 12 bases between. CDR3 length: 14 amino acids. Germline V gene lookup returns CDR1 MNHEY and CDR2 SVGEGT. The chain's CDR3 is CASSSDSFYNEQFL. The DNA for the CDR3 is TGTGCCAGCAGCTCGGACAGTTTCTACAATGAGCAGTTCCTC.

About this clonotype itself: A much larger clonotype is one base distant, so this may be a read error. The chain is built from TRBV7-8 and TRBJ2-7; 9 bases line up with TRBD2. This CDR3 has 15 residues. Germline-derived CDR1 and CDR2 are SGHVS and FQNEAQ. Here the CDR3 reads CVSSLVLAGVYEQYF. The CDR3 DNA follows: TGTGTCAGCAGCTTAGTTTTAGCGGGAGTGTACGAGCAGTACTTC.

The genes are TRBV20-1 and TRBJ2-3, with 9 bases aligning to TRBD2. The junction had 6 bases not matched to a gene; V was cut back by 3 bases and J by 2 bases. The germline V gene encodes CDR1 DFQATT and CDR2 SNEGSKA (reference sequence). The CDR3 is 15 amino acids. CDR3 amino acids: CSASGRGGVTDTQYF. In nucleotides, the CDR3 is TGCAGTGCTAGCGGGCGGGGGGGTGTCACAGATACGCAGTATTTT.

In the case of this clonotype: The germline gene is not matched at one end of the junction; a read error may be the cause. The V and J genes are TRBV13 and TRBJ2-3; TRBD2 matches 8 bases. The CDR3 covers 18 residues. The germline gives CDR1 PRHDT, CDR2 FYEKMQ (reference sequence). CDR3 sequence (DNA): TGTGCCAGCAGCTCCAGACTAGCGTGGGCCCTCCCCCCAGATACGCATTATTTT. The encoded protein is CASSSRLAWALPPDTHYF.

Points on this clonotype: Sequence at one end of the junction differs from germline and may be a read error. This sequence joins TRBV29-1 and TRBJ2-2, with D tentatively TRBD2 (5 bases). This CDR3 is 14 amino acids long. CDR1 and CDR2 from the germline V gene are SQVTM and ANQGSEA. CDR3 sequence (DNA): TGCAGCGTCACCCATACTGGTAGAGCCGGGGAGCTATTTTTT. Protein: CSVTHTGRAGELFF.

On this clonotype: This CDR3 is missing its conserved last phenylalanine or tryptophan, likely due to a read error. The J gene is TRBJ2-6, the V gene TRBV11-2; D gene unclear. The CDR3 runs to 14 residues. In germline, CDR1 is SGHAT, CDR2 FQNNGV. Written as DNA, the CDR3 is TGTGCCAACAGTCCTAACTCTGGTGCCAACGTCCTGACTATC. The encoded protein is CANSPNSGANVLTI.

This clonotype was picked up a small number of times. V usage is TRBV12-3 or TRBV12-4 and J usage is TRBJ2-5; 9 bases match TRBD1. Germline trimming cut 4 bases from V and 2 bases from J; bases unmatched to any gene: 17. This CDR3 is built from 19 residues. CDR3 in amino acids: CASSYRTQGAGTSQETQYF. CDR3 nucleotide sequence: TGTGCCAGCAGTTACCGCACACAGGGGGCGGGTACCAGTCAAGAGACCCAGTACTTC.

The chain combines TRBV20-1 with TRBJ2-6; 7 positions match TRBD1. Per germline, CDR1 DFQATT and CDR2 SNEGSKA (reference sequence). The V segment lost 2 bases and the J segment 6 bases; nucleotides outside the gene matches: 10. This CDR3 has 16 residues. The CDR3: CSARTDRITEANVLTF. CDR3 bases: TGCAGTGCTAGAACGGACAGGATAACTGAGGCCAACGTCCTGACTTTC.

Worth noting for this clonotype: A much larger clone differs from this one at a single base, so this may be a read error. V gene TRBV20-1 combines with J gene TRBJ1-6; D is possibly TRBD1 (6 bases). CDR1 and CDR2 from the germline V gene are DFQATT and SNEGSKA (reference sequence). The CDR3 totals 14 residues. DNA for the CDR3: TGCAGTGCTAGAGTGGGGGCTCGGGATTCACCCCCCCACTTT. Protein: CSARVGARDSPPHF.

This clonotype was recorded a few times. This chain joins TRBV4-3 and TRBJ2-5, with 8 positions matching TRBD1. V lost 4 bases, J lost 2 bases, and 6 bases stayed unmatched. Germline V gene data show CDR1 as LGHNA and CDR2 as YSLEER. This CDR3 has 15 residues. This CDR3 is CASSLIGQGQETQYF. The DNA of the CDR3 is TGCGCCAGCAGCCTAATCGGACAGGGACAAGAGACCCAGTACTTC.

A note on this clonotype: A much larger clone differs by one base, so this may be a read error. V is TRBV6-2 or TRBV6-3 and J is TRBJ2-5, with a possible D match to TRBD2 (5 bases). Trimming cost V 8 bases and J 2 bases, with 18 bases left between them. The CDR3 is made up of 15 amino acids. Per germline, CDR1 MNHEY and CDR2 SVGEGT. CDR3 sequence: CASRGRETLQETQYF. The DNA of the CDR3 is TGTGCCAGCCGGGGTAGGGAGACACTACAAGAGACCCAGTACTTC.

Worth noting for this clonotype: One end of the junction is discordant with germline, which a read error may explain. The CDR3 loop reads CVSSLEDRGRTSLHF. For the CDR3, the DNA is TGTGTCAGCAGCTTAGAGGACAGGGGGCGAACATCCCTCCACTTT. V and J are TRBV11-2 and TRBJ1-6, with 11 bases identical to TRBD1. Germline-derived CDR1 and CDR2 are SGHAT and FQNNGV. The CDR3 consists of 15 residues.

On this clonotype: As the CDR3 is not closed by the conserved phenylalanine or tryptophan, this likely results from a read error. In DNA, the CDR3 is TGTGCCAGCAGTCCCTCCGACGGGGCAGAGACCCAGTACTTA. Translation gives CASSPSDGAETQYL. The chain joins TRBV6-6 to TRBJ2-5; D is tentatively TRBD1 or TRBD2 (5 bases each). This CDR3 contains 14 residues. The V gene's germline CDR1 is MNHNY and CDR2 SVGAGI (reference sequence). Trimming pared 5 bases from V and 4 bases from J, leaving 14 bases between.

Comments on this clonotype: Sequence at one end of the junction differs from germline and may be a read error. The rearrangement uses TRBV11-2 and TRBJ1-6; 9 bases are shared with TRBD1. CDR1 is SGHAT, CDR2 FQNNGV, per germline. CDR3 length: 14 residues. DNA for the CDR3: TGTGTCAGCAGCCAGACAGGGGGTTCACCACCCCTCCACTTT. This gives the protein CVSSQTGGSPPLHF.

On this clonotype itself: Sequence at one end of the junction differs from germline and may be a read error. The V call is TRBV4-2, the J call TRBJ1-3, with D unclear. This CDR3 is 15 amino acids long. Germline V gene lookup returns CDR1 LGHNA and CDR2 YNFKEQ. CDR3 sequence (DNA): TGTGCCAGCAGCCAAGATTCGAGTGTCGGAAACATCATATATTTT. This encodes CASSQDSSVGNIIYF.

The chain links TRBV4-2 to TRBJ1-2, with D maybe TRBD1 (6 bases). The CDR3 has 16 residues. V was pared by 4 bases and J by 6 bases, with 21 bases between. Germline V gives CDR1 LGHNA, CDR2 YNFKEQ. As DNA, the CDR3 is TGTGCCAGCAGCCCACCCGTGGGGACGGAGGGGGATGGCTACACCTTC. It translates to CASSPPVGTEGDGYTF.

As to this clonotype: One junction end does not reproduce the germline sequence, and a read error may be involved. The rearrangement links TRBV12-3 or TRBV12-4 to TRBJ2-3; D remains ambiguous. The CDR3 covers 13 residues. CDR3 residues: CAGTPVSTNTQYF. In DNA form, the CDR3 reads TGTGCCGGCACCCCCGTTAGCACAAATACTCAGTATTTT.

The V and J genes are TRBV20-1 and TRBJ2-1; possibly TRBD2 for D (7 bases). Trimming cost V 7 bases and J 0 bases, with 19 bases left between them. Per the germline V gene, CDR1 is DFQATT and CDR2 is SNEGSKA (reference sequence). The CDR3 is 16 residues long. The CDR3 sequence: CSVIDPGGRSYNEQFF. The CDR3 region has the DNA TGCAGTGTTATAGATCCGGGGGGCCGCTCCTACAATGAGCAGTTCTTC.

This clonotype occurred many times. CDR3 amino acids: CSVALGVGPQHF. CDR3 nucleotide sequence: TGCAGCGTTGCTTTGGGGGTTGGGCCCCAGCATTTT. The V gene is TRBV29-1, the J gene TRBJ1-5; D is possibly TRBD1 (5 bases). Trimming cost V 4 bases and J 9 bases, with 13 bases left between them. Germline assignment: CDR1 SQVTM and CDR2 ANQGSEA. CDR3 length equals 12 residues.

Turning to this clonotype: A junction boundary mismatches the germline segment, possibly from a read error. The rearrangement uses TRBV12-3 or TRBV12-4 and TRBJ2-1; weak D call: TRBD2 (5 bases). This CDR3 spans 14 amino acids. The CDR3 DNA reads TGTGCCAGCAGTTTAGGTCCGGGATTCAATGGGCAGTTCTTC. Translating it yields CASSLGPGFNGQFF.

The chain carries TRBV4-3 and TRBJ1-1, with D unresolved. Germline CDR1 LGHNA, CDR2 YSLEER. This CDR3 contains 17 residues. V was clipped by 6 bases and J by 4 bases, with 24 bases between them. The CDR3, as DNA: TGCGCCAGCAGTCATGACGCTCCGGGCAGTTCGGGCACTGAAGCTTTCTTT. The encoded protein is CASSHDAPGSSGTEAFF.